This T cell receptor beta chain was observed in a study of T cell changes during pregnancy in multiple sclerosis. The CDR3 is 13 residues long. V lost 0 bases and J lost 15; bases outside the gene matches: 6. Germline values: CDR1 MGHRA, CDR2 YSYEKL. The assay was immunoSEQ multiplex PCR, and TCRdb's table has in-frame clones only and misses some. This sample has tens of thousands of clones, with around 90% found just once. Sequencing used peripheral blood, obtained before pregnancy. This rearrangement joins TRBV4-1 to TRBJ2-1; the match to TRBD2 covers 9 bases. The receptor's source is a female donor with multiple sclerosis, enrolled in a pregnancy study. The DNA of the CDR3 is TGCGCCAGCAGCCAAGATCCAGCGGGGGGTCTGTTCTTC. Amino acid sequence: CASSQDPAGGLFF.